This TCR beta chain is from a study of response to subunit inactivated influenza vaccine. Overall study findings and caveats: The authors put forward the suggestion that each seasonal influenza vaccination may bring in only a limited number of new T cells.

TCRdb analysed the RT-PCR reads with MiXCR anew, one entry per CDR3 protein. The sample gives almost 600,000 distinct CDR3 sequences, 14% of which show up once; 11% is in the top ten. A remark on this clonotype: Its target is unknown.

This TCR was recovered from a man in his forties or fifties who received an inactivated influenza vaccine. The starting material was PBMCs from blood, obtained less than 13 days after vaccination.

CDR3 DNA: TGTGCCTCCAAGCAATCCGAGGGAACTAACTCCTACAATGAGCAGTTCTTC. It encodes CASKQSEGTNSYNEQFF. This chain uses TRBV5-6 with TRBJ2-1; tentatively, D is TRBD2 (5 bases). The CDR3 spans 17 residues. Germline V gene sequence: CDR1 SGHDT, CDR2 YYEEEE. Trimming pared 10 bases from V and 0 bases from J, leaving 23 bases between.